The clone carrying this T cell receptor (beta chain) was counted many times. Its antigen is undetermined. The data belong to a study of shared clonotypes between healthy human individuals. Background on the study: For every donor, three CD4 naive, three CD4 memory, two CD8 naive and one CD8 memory plates were used. Study results and caveats: Compared with clonotypes that all four donors shared, non-shared clonotypes had lower generation probabilities.

This was a deep-level run. Measured with immunoSEQ multiplex PCR; TCRdb has only the in-frame clones, and not every one. The sample carries about 1 million clones, about 70% recorded once. This CDR3 comprises 16 residues. The ends were cut back, 3 bases at V and 6 bases at J, with 20 bases in the middle. Germline V gene sequence: CDR1 KGHSH, CDR2 LQKENI. The sample was memory CD4+ T cells sorted from blood. The subset was: CD45RA-negative fraction. V gene TRBV18 combines with J gene TRBJ1-1; D might be TRBD1 (6 bases). The origin of this receptor is a man younger than 30 in good health. CDR3 amino acids: CASSPTGFYGDPEAFF. CDR3 DNA: TGTGCCAGCTCACCTACAGGGTTTTATGGCGACCCTGAAGCTTTCTTT.